A single sample gave rise to the 21 T cell receptor beta chains below, sequenced in a study of CD8 T cells in ankylosing spondylitis (dated by TCRdb to the late 2010s). The method was 5' RACE. Sequencing took place on an Illumina HiSeq 2500. TCRdb reran the public reads through fastp at Q25 and MiXCR, keeping productive beta chains. Rows are combined by CDR3 protein, so each entry shows the most common genes and DNA. The sample yields 350,000 or so distinct CDR3 sequences; roughly 11% were counted once. The ten largest clones represent about 10% of the sample. Sequencing was done on a sample of blood, either unsorted or a sorted T cell fraction (not recorded which). The receptors originated from a female donor with ankylosing spondylitis or in good health (not recorded which).

This clonotype was detected ten times or more. The V and J genes are TRBV20-1 and TRBJ1-6; 8 bases are a match to TRBD1. The V segment lost 0 bases and the J segment 8 bases; nucleotides outside the gene matches: 6. The CDR3 sequence is 15 residues long. Germline CDR1 is DFQATT and CDR2 is SNEGSKA (reference sequence). The CDR3, as DNA: TGCAGTGCTAGAGATCAGGGGGCCCGGGATTCACCCCTCCACTTT. It yields the protein CSARDQGARDSPLHF.

V gene TRBV28 combines with J gene TRBJ1-6, with D possibly being TRBD1 (6 bases). Deletions cut 8 bases from V and 9 bases from J, with 17 bases between. This CDR3 contains 14 residues. Germline assignment: CDR1 MDHEN and CDR2 SYDVKM. CDR3 DNA: TGTGCCAGCTACGGGACACCCGAGGGTTCACCCCTCCACTTT. Protein sequence: CASYGTPEGSPLHF.

This clonotype was seen ten or more times. The V call is TRBV5-6, the J call TRBJ2-2; TRBD2 aligns across 7 bases. This CDR3 is built from 14 residues. With 6 bases clipped from V and 3 bases from J, the junction kept 5 bases outside the gene matches. CDR1 and CDR2 from the germline V gene are SGHDT and YYEEEE. The CDR3 loop is CASTKRDHTGELFF. CDR3 DNA: TGTGCCAGCACAAAGCGGGATCACACCGGGGAGCTGTTTTTT. Using reference TRBV5-6 and TRBJ2-2 for the parts outside the CDR3, the full variable domain is DAGVTQSPTHLIKTRGQQVTLRCSPKSGHDTVSWYQQALGQGPQFIFQYYEEEERQRGNFPDRFSGHQFPNYSSELNVNALLLGDSALYLCASTKRDHTGELFFGEGSRLTVL.

This clonotype showed up many times. The V and J genes are TRBV27 and TRBJ1-1, with no clear D. Germline V gives CDR1 MNHEY, CDR2 SMNVEV (reference sequence). The V gene lost 3 bases and the J gene lost 5 bases, with 10 bases spanning the gap. The CDR3 consists of 13 residues. CDR3: CASSFYPATEAFF. In DNA, the CDR3 is TGTGCCAGCAGTTTCTACCCGGCAACTGAAGCTTTCTTT.

V usage is TRBV9 and J usage is TRBJ2-7; D tentatively reads TRBD1 or TRBD2 (5 bases each). Per the germline V gene, CDR1 is SGDLS and CDR2 is YYNGEE. The CDR3 totals 14 residues. The V gene lost 0 bases and the J gene lost 4 bases, with 11 bases spanning the gap. For the CDR3, the DNA is TGTGCCAGCAGCGTAGCAGGGAGTGGGTACGAGCAGTACTTC. As protein: CASSVAGSGYEQYF.

This clonotype appeared many times. This chain uses TRBV4-1 with TRBJ2-1; 8 nucleotides line up with TRBD2. The CDR3 is made up of 17 amino acids. Germline V gives CDR1 MGHRA, CDR2 YSYEKL. The J segment lost 3 bases and the V segment lost 1 base, leaving 8 bases of the junction unmatched. This CDR3 reads CASSQVHSGALYNEQFF. In DNA, the CDR3 is TGCGCCAGCAGCCAAGTTCATAGCGGGGCCCTCTACAATGAGCAGTTCTTC.

This clonotype was detected many times. This chain connects TRBV20-1 to TRBJ2-7, with 13 positions matching TRBD2. V gave up 5 bases and J gave up 4 bases; unmatched junction bases: 14. The V gene's germline CDR1 is DFQATT and CDR2 SNEGSKA (reference sequence). The CDR3 is 17 residues long. The CDR3 region has the DNA TGCAGTGCTTCCGGGACTAGCGGGAATCCGGGGCTTTACGAGCAGTACTTC. The encoded protein is CSASGTSGNPGLYEQYF.

This clonotype was counted a few times. This rearrangement joins TRBV11-2 to TRBJ2-5; D not certain. The V gene lost 5 bases and the J gene lost 6 bases, with 13 bases spanning the gap. In germline, CDR1 is SGHAT, CDR2 FQNNGV. This CDR3 has 13 amino acids. This chain's CDR3 is CASSPTERQTQYF. The CDR3 DNA is TGTGCCAGCAGCCCGACCGAGCGTCAGACCCAGTACTTC.

This clonotype was detected ten times or more. The chain couples TRBV20-1 to TRBJ1-5; 9 bases are shared with TRBD1. After removal of 1 base from V and 4 bases from J, the junction contained 5 bases not matched to a gene. The CDR3 totals 15 residues. Germline CDR1 is DFQATT and CDR2 is SNEGSKA (reference sequence). The CDR3 loop is CSARAGTGINQPQHF. In DNA, the CDR3 is TGCAGTGCTAGAGCCGGGACAGGGATAAATCAGCCCCAGCATTTT.

Concerning this clonotype itself: Since a much larger clone is just one base distant, this may be a read error. The missing conserved phenylalanine or tryptophan at the end of this CDR3 makes a read error likely. V gene TRBV20-1 combines with J gene TRBJ2-7; 7 positions match TRBD1. J was trimmed by 3 bases and V by 6 bases; bases with no gene match: 11. CDR3 length equals 14 residues. The germline gives CDR1 DFQATT, CDR2 SNEGSKA (reference sequence). In nucleotides, the CDR3 is TGCAGTGCGCAGCAGACAGGGACCCGCTACGAGCAGTACATC. Translated: CSAQQTGTRYEQYI.

This clonotype was seen repeatedly, ten times or more. The gene calls are TRBV20-1 and TRBJ1-6, with D uncertain. Trimming removed 0 bases from V and 0 bases from J, with 6 bases in between. The CDR3 contains 15 residues. CDR1 is DFQATT, CDR2 SNEGSKA, per germline (reference sequence). DNA of the CDR3: TGCAGTGCTAGAGATCCCAACTCCTATAATTCACCCCTCCACTTT. As protein: CSARDPNSYNSPLHF.

This clonotype showed up many times. The chain links TRBV5-1 to TRBJ2-3; unclear D gene. V was trimmed by 7 bases and J by 4 bases, leaving 16 bases between them. The germline gives CDR1 SGHRS, CDR2 YFSETQ. The length of the CDR3 is 14 residues. This CDR3 reads CASHDPTKSDTQYF. The CDR3 DNA reads TGCGCCAGCCATGACCCGACAAAGTCAGATACGCAGTATTTT.

The chain carries TRBV6-6 and TRBJ1-1; 10 bases map to TRBD1. The CDR3 covers 15 residues. CDR1 and CDR2 (germline): MNHNY, SVGAGI (reference sequence). The J segment lost 6 bases and the V segment lost 5 bases, leaving 9 bases of the junction unmatched. The CDR3 region has the DNA TGTGCCAGCAGTCAGTCGGGACAGGGGTATCCTGAAGCTTTCTTT. Encoded protein: CASSQSGQGYPEAFF.

This clonotype was seen more than once but under ten times. V gene TRBV5-1 combines with J gene TRBJ1-2; the D gene is possibly TRBD1 (5 bases). V was trimmed by 0 bases and J by 7 bases, leaving 13 bases between them. The CDR3 length is 14 residues. CDR1 and CDR2 (germline): SGHRS, YFSETQ. DNA of the CDR3: TGCGCCAGCAGCTTGGATACAGGACAAGGTGGCTACACCTTC. As protein: CASSLDTGQGGYTF.

Concerning this clonotype: This sequence may be a read error, since a much larger clone differs from it by one base. Likely a read error: the CDR3 ends without its conserved phenylalanine or tryptophan. The chain uses TRBV7-3 and TRBJ2-1; 11 bases agree with TRBD1. Trimming at V came to 4 bases and at J to 2 bases, leaving 4 bases not matched to a gene. Germline V gene data show CDR1 as SGHTA and CDR2 as FQGTGA. The CDR3 has 16 amino acids. Here the CDR3 reads CASSSSGQGAYNEQFS. In nucleotides, the CDR3 is TGTGCCAGCAGCTCTTCGGGACAGGGGGCCTACAATGAGCAGTTCTCC.

This clonotype was seen ten or more times. The chain couples TRBV5-1 to TRBJ2-7; either TRBD1 or TRBD2 may supply D (5 bases each). The CDR3 has 15 amino acids. Deletions cut 4 bases from V and 0 bases from J, with 14 bases between. CDR1 and CDR2 (germline): SGHRS, YFSETQ. In DNA form, the CDR3 reads TGCGCCAGCAGCCTAAACCGGGACCTCTCCTACGAGCAGTACTTC. It codes for CASSLNRDLSYEQYF.

In this sample, this clonotype turned up many times. The chain links TRBV5-1 to TRBJ2-5, with TRBD1 matching 7 bases. V trimming: 1 base; J trimming: 5 bases; junction bases outside the gene matches: 5. In germline, CDR1 is SGHRS, CDR2 YFSETQ. The length of the CDR3 is 14 residues. CDR3 bases: TGCGCCAGCAGCTTGTGGACAGGATCTGAGACCCAGTACTTC. Its protein product is CASSLWTGSETQYF.

A few counts support this clonotype. The gene calls are TRBV6-5 and TRBJ2-4; D remains ambiguous. Per the germline V gene, CDR1 is MNHEY and CDR2 is SVGAGI. The length of the CDR3 is 11 residues. V was cut by 8 bases and J by 5 bases, with 7 bases left in between. The CDR3 bases are TGTGCCAGCCAAGGTCAAAACATTCAGTACTTC. It codes for CASQGQNIQYF.

A note on this clonotype: A clone one base away is much larger, so this may be a read error. The chain combines TRBV7-2 with TRBJ2-1; D is unresolved. CDR3 size: 16 residues. Germline V gene sequence: CDR1 SGHTA, CDR2 FQGNSA. With 2 bases removed from V and 9 bases from J, the gap between germline ends came to 20 bases. Here the CDR3 DNA reads TGTGCCAGCAGCTTATTCGTTCTGGGCGAGGTTAGTGAGCAGTTCTTC. Its protein product is CASSLFVLGEVSEQFF.

This clonotype occurred many times. J is TRBJ2-5 and V is TRBV21-1. TRBV21-1 is labeled a pseudogene. The CDR3 loop spans 11 amino acids. CDR3 sequence reads: CASSKSQTQYF. The CDR3 DNA sequence: TGTGCCAGCAGCAAAAGCCAGACCCAGTACTTC.

Remarks on this clonotype: This CDR3 is missing its conserved last phenylalanine or tryptophan, likely due to a read error. The chain couples TRBV5-1 to TRBJ1-1, with a weak D call TRBD1 (6 bases). The V and J ends lost 6 bases and 0 bases respectively, with 9 bases between them. Germline values: CDR1 SGHRS, CDR2 YFSETQ. The CDR3 length is 13 residues. The CDR3: CASNQGLNTEAFL. CDR3 coding DNA: TGCGCCAGCAACCAGGGGCTGAACACTGAAGCTTTCCTT.